The following is a T cell receptor (beta chain) sequence with its context. Its antigen is still unknown. This specimen comes from a study of cytomegalovirus exposure and HLA in healthy donors. Broader study findings: The availability of immune exposure information extended only to CMV serostatus. Rarity held for most TCR sequences, but there were some public TCRs that occurred in many donors. Several top significant clusters appeared, in a later analysis, to be linked to common viral pathogens.

Per the germline V gene, CDR1 is SGDLS and CDR2 is YYNGEE. The V and J ends lost 0 bases and 0 bases respectively, with 13 bases between them. The CDR3 contains 16 residues. The PCR contained 60 Vbeta and 13 Jbeta primers. Repertoires were generated with immunoSEQ multiplex PCR, while TCRdb's copy carries only in-frame clones and drops some. The sample gives 170,000 or so clones, around 80% of which show up once; approximately 6.8% is in the top ten. Material: PBMCs. The V gene is TRBV9, the J gene TRBJ2-7; D possibly corresponds to TRBD2 (6 bases). This clonotype originated in a male donor in good health and CMV-seropositive. CDR3 nucleotide sequence: TGTGCCAGCAGCGTAGGGCCGGGGGTTAGCTCCTACGAGCAGTACTTC. Protein product: CASSVGPGVSSYEQYF.